This TCR beta chain was sequenced in a study of cytomegalovirus exposure and HLA in healthy donors. 60 Vbeta and 13 Jbeta primers were used in PCR. Method: immunoSEQ multiplex PCR; TCRdb's copy keeps in-frame clones and lacks some. The table has approximately 100,000 clones, 85% seen once. The trim removed 3 bases at V and 7 bases at J, leaving 15 bases unmatched. The germline gives CDR1 SGHDT, CDR2 YYEEEE. The CDR3 spans 17 residues. The rearrangement uses TRBV5-6 and TRBJ2-2, with 7 bases identical to TRBD1. This receptor was obtained from a man aged 40-50 years in good health and CMV-seropositive. Sequencing used PBMCs. The CDR3 DNA sequence: TGTGCCAGCAGCTGGAACAGGGGACCTTCCGTTCGCGGGGAGCTGTTTTTT. As protein: CASSWNRGPSVRGELFF.